The following is a TCR beta chain sequence with its context. Its target is not known. The data stem from a study of graft-versus-host responses after intestinal transplantation. Trimming removed 0 bases at V and 0 bases at J, with 6 bases between. CDR1 is MNHEY and CDR2 is SVGAGI in the germline V gene. The CDR3 sequence is 15 residues long. Libraries were prepared by immunoSEQ multiplex PCR; TCRdb keeps only in-frame clonotypes and omits some of them. The sample has roughly 38,000 clones; 90% to 95% are singletons. Regarding the study as a whole: Where graft-donor T cell macrochimerism was present, patients had high graft-versus-host to host-versus-graft clonal ratios in allografts. Declining HvG levels early post-transplant were linked to peak circulating GvH clone levels. GvH clones appeared in recipient marrow, some first in ileum or blood.

The source is a human patient who received an intestinal transplant, so some T cells may come from the graft donor. Sequences were derived from PBMCs, sampled 16 days after intestinal transplant. The gene calls are TRBV6-5 and TRBJ1-3; D ambiguous. The CDR3 bases are TGTGCCAGCAGTTACTCGGAAAACTCTGGAAACACCATATATTTT. This encodes CASSYSENSGNTIYF.